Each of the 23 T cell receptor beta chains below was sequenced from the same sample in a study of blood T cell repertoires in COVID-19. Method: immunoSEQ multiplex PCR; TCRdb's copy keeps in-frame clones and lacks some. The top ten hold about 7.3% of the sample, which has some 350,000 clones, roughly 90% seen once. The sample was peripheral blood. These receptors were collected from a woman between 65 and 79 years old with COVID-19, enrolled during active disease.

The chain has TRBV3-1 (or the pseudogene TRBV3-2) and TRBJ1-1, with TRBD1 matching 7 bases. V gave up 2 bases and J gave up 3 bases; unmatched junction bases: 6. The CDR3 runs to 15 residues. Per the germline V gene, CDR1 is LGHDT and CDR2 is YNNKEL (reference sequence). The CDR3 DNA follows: TGTGCCAGCAGCCAACCACGACAGGGATACACTGAAGCTTTCTTT. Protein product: CASSQPRQGYTEAFF.

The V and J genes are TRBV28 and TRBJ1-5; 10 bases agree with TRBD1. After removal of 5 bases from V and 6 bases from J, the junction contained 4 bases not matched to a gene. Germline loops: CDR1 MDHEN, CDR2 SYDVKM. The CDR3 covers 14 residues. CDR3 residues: CASSKTGGVQPQHF. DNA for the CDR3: TGTGCCAGCAGTAAGACAGGGGGCGTTCAGCCCCAGCATTTT.

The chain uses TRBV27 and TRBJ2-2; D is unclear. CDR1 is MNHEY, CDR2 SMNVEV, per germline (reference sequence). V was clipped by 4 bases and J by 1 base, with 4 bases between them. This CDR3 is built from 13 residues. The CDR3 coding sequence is TGTGCCAGCAGTTACAGGAACACCGGGGAGCTGTTTTTT. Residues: CASSYRNTGELFF.

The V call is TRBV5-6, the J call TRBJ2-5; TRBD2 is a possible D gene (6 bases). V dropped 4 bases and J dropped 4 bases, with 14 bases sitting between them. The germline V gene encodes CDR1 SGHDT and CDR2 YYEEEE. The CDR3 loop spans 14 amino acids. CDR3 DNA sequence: TGTGCCAGCAGCCGTGGGGGGAGAGGAGAGACCCAGTACTTC. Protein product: CASSRGGRGETQYF.

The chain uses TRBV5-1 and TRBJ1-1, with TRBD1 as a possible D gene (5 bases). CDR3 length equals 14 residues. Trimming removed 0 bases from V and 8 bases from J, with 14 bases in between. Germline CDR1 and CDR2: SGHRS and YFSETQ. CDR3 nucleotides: TGCGCCAGCAGCTTGGTGATCGGGGAGGGGGAAGCTTTCTTT. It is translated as CASSLVIGEGEAFF.

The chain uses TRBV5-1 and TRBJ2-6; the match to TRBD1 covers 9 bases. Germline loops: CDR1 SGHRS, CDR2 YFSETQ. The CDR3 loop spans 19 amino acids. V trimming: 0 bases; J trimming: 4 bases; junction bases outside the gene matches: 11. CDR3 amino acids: CASSLDRGPENSGANVLTF. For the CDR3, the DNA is TGCGCCAGCAGCTTGGACAGGGGGCCCGAAAATTCCGGGGCCAACGTCCTGACTTTC.

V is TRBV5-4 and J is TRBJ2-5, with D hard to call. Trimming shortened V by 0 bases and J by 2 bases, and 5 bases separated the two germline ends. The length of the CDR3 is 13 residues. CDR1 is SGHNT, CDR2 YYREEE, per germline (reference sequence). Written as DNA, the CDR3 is TGTGCCAGCAGCTTGGGACAACAAGAGACCCAGTACTTC. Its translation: CASSLGQQETQYF. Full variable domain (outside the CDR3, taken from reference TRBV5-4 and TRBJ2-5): ETGVTQSPTHLIKTRGQQVTLRCSSQSGHNTVSWYQQALGQGPQFIFQYYREEENGRGNFPPRFSGLQFPNYSSELNVNALELDDSALYLCASSLGQQETQYFGPGTRLLVL.

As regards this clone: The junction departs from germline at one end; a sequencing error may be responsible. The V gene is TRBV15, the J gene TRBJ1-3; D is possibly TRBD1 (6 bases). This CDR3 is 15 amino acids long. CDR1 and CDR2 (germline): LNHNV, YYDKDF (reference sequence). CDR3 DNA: TGTGCCACCAGCCGAGAAGGGGGGGAAGGAAACACCATATATTTT. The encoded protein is CATSREGGEGNTIYF.

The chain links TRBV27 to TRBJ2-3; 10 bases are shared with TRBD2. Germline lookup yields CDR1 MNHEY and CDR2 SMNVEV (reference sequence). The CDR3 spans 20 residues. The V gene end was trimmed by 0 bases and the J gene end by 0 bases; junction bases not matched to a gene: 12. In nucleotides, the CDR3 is TGTGCCAGCAGTTTATCCGGAGAGGCTAGCGGGGGTCCTAGCACAGATACGCAGTATTTT. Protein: CASSLSGEASGGPSTDTQYF.

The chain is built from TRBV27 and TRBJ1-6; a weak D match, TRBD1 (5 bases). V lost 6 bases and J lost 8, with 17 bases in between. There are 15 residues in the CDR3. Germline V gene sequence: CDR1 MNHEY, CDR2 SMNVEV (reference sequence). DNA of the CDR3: TGTGCCAGCAGGAATGGGGGGGGTCAACATTCACCCCTCCACTTT. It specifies CASRNGGGQHSPLHF.

The CDR3 loop reads CASSPGQGPYYGYTF. CDR3 nucleotide sequence: TGTGCCAGCAGCCCGGGACAGGGCCCCTACTATGGCTACACCTTC. The V gene is TRBV3-1 (or the pseudogene TRBV3-2), the J gene TRBJ1-2, with 9 bases that match TRBD1. After removal of 4 bases from V and 3 bases from J, the junction contained 6 bases not matched to a gene. CDR1 LGHDT and CDR2 YNNKEL come from the germline V gene (reference sequence). The CDR3 is made up of 15 amino acids.

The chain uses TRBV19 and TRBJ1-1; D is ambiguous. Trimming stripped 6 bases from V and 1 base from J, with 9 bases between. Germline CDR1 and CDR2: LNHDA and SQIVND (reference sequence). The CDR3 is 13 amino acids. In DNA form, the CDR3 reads TGTGCCAGTAGCGCCCGGGAGAACACTGAAGCTTTCTTT. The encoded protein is CASSARENTEAFF.

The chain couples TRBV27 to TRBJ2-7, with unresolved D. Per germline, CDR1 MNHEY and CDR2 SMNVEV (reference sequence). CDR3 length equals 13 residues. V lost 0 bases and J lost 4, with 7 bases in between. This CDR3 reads CASSLSRNYEQYF. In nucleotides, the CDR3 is TGTGCCAGCAGTTTATCCAGAAATTACGAGCAGTACTTC.

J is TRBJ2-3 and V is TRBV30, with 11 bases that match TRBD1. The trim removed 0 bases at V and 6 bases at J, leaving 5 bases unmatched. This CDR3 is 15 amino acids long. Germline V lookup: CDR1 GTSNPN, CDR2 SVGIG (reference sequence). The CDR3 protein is CAWSVGTGGVDTQYF. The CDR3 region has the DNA TGTGCCTGGAGTGTAGGGACAGGGGGTGTCGATACGCAGTATTTT.

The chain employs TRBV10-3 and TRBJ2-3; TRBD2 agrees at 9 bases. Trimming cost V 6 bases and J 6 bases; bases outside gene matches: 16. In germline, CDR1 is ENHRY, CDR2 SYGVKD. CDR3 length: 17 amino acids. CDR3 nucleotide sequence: TGTGCCATCAGCAGAGCAGGTGGCGGGGGGGCAGGTGATACGCAGTATTTT. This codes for CAISRAGGGGAGDTQYF.

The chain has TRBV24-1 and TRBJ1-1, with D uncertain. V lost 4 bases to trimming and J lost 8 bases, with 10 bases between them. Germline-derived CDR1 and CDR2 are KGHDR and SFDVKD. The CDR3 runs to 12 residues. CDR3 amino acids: CATSDHGPEAFF. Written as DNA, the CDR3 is TGTGCCACCAGTGACCATGGCCCGGAAGCTTTCTTT.

The CDR3, as DNA: TGTGCCAGCAGTAGGGCGGGGGGGCCGCAAGAGCAGTTCTTC. As protein: CASSRAGGPQEQFF. The chain uses TRBV27 and TRBJ2-1; 9 bases are a match to TRBD2. Germline V gives CDR1 MNHEY, CDR2 SMNVEV (reference sequence). The trim removed 5 bases at V and 10 bases at J, leaving 9 bases unmatched. The CDR3 is 14 residues long.

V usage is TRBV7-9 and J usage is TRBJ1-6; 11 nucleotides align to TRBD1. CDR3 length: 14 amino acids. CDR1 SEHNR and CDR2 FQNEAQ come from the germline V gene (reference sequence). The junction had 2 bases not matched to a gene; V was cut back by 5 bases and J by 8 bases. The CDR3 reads CASSEGQGDSPLHF. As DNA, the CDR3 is TGTGCCAGCAGCGAGGGACAGGGGGATTCACCCCTCCACTTT. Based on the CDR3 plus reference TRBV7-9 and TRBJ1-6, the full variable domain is DTGVSQNPRHKITKRGQNVTFRCDPISEHNRLYWYRQTLGQGPEFLTYFQNEAQLEKSRLLSDRFSAERPKGSFSTLEIQRTEQGDSAMYLCASSEGQGDSPLHFGNGTRLTVT.

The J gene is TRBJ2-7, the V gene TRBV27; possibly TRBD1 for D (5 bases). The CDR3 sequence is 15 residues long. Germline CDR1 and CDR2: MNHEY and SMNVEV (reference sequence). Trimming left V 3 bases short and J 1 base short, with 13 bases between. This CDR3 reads CASSFNGALSYEQYF. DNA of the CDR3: TGTGCCAGCAGTTTTAATGGGGCATTGTCCTACGAGCAGTACTTC.

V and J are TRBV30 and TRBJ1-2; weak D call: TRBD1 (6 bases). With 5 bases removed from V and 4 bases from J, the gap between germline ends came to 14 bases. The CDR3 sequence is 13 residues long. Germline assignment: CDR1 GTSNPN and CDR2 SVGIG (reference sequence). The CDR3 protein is CAWAQGMGYGYTF. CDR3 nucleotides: TGTGCCTGGGCCCAGGGGATGGGCTATGGCTACACCTTC.

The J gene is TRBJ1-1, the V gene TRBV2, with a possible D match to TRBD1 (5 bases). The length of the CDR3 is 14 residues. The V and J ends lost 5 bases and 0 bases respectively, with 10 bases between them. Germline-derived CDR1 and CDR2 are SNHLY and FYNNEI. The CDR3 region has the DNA TGTGCCAGCAGTCCACAGACAGTGAACACTGAAGCTTTCTTT. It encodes CASSPQTVNTEAFF.

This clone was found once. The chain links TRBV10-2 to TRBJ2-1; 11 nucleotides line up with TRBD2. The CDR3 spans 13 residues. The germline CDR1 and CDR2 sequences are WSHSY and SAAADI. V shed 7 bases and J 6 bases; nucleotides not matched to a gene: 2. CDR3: CASTLAGGNEQFF. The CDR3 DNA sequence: TGCGCCAGCACGCTAGCGGGGGGCAATGAGCAGTTCTTC.

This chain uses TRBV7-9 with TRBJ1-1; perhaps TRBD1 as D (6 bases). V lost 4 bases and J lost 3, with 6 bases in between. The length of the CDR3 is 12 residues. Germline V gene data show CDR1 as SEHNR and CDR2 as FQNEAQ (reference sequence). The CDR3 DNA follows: TGTGCCAGCAGCTACAGGGACACTGAAGCTTTCTTT. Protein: CASSYRDTEAFF.